The 22 T cell receptor beta chains reported below all come from one sample, sequenced in a study of shared clonotypes between healthy human individuals (dated by TCRdb to about 2020). The library was prepared using the immunoSEQ multiplex PCR assay. What TCRdb holds here is the immuneACCESS table cut down to in-frame rearrangements. Part of the clones is not present; checked against another copy, under half of the missing clones reflect an unresolved V gene, and the others are unexplained. In all, the sample holds some 2.1 million clones, and about 95% of those were seen once. The ten largest clones add up to about 1.1% of the sample. CD8 naive samples were CD45RO-negative cells positively selected for CCR7, giving a CD45RA+CCR7+ population that excluded TemRA cells. Sequenced sample: naive CD8+ T cells sorted from blood. The cell subset or site label of this sample denotes: CD45RA+CCR7+. These receptors were collected from a man younger than 30 in good health.

This sequence joins TRBV5-4 and TRBJ2-7; TRBD2 agrees at 7 bases. V lost 4 bases, J lost 4 bases, and 14 bases stayed unmatched. Germline V lookup: CDR1 SGHNT, CDR2 YYREEE (reference sequence). The CDR3 spans 16 residues. CDR3 nucleotides: TGTGCCAGCAGCACCCGACTAGCCCGCTTCCCTTACGAGCAGTACTTC. The encoded protein is CASSTRLARFPYEQYF.

The chain employs TRBV30 and TRBJ1-6; TRBD1 aligns across 8 bases. The V segment lost 1 base and the J segment 4 bases; nucleotides outside the gene matches: 3. Germline loops: CDR1 GTSNPN, CDR2 SVGIG (reference sequence). There are 15 residues in the CDR3. The CDR3 region is CAWSDQGAYNSPLHF. In DNA, the CDR3 is TGTGCCTGGAGTGATCAGGGGGCGTATAATTCACCCCTCCACTTT.

The chain combines TRBV10-1 with TRBJ2-1, with a tentative D call TRBD2 (5 bases). The germline CDR1 and CDR2 sequences are WNHNN and SYGVQD (reference sequence). The V and J ends lost 2 bases and 7 bases respectively, with 6 bases between them. The CDR3 totals 12 residues. The CDR3 spells CASSETGNEQFF. The CDR3 DNA follows: TGCGCCAGCAGTGAGACGGGAAATGAGCAGTTCTTC.

This rearrangement joins TRBV6-5 to TRBJ2-5; D not resolved. The germline V gene encodes CDR1 MNHEY and CDR2 SVGAGI. The CDR3 is made up of 9 amino acids. Between the trimmed V and J ends, which lost 4 bases and 14 bases, there was a span of 8 bases. CDR3 DNA sequence: TGTGCCAGCAGTTCGTCGATCTACTTC. This translates into CASSSSIYF.

The V call is TRBV7-9, the J call TRBJ2-5; 9 positions agree with TRBD1. This CDR3 is 15 amino acids long. Germline V CDR1 and CDR2: SEHNR, FQNEAQ (reference sequence). V was pared by 4 bases and J by 5 bases, with 8 bases of the junction left unmatched. Here the CDR3 DNA reads TGTGCCAGCAGCTCCGACAGGGGGGATATTGAGACCCAGTACTTC. Amino acid sequence: CASSSDRGDIETQYF.

This clone turned up a few times. This sample also contains other DNA sequences that code for the same CDR3. This sequence joins TRBV9 and TRBJ2-7, with a tentative D call TRBD2 (7 bases). The V gene lost 0 bases and the J gene lost 2 bases, with 9 bases spanning the gap. This CDR3 is built from 14 residues. Germline V CDR1 and CDR2: SGDLS, YYNGEE. The CDR3 loop reads CASSVGGGTYEQYF. For the CDR3, the DNA is TGTGCCAGCAGCGTAGGGGGGGGCACCTACGAGCAGTACTTC.

J is TRBJ1-3 and V is TRBV13; D is unclear. Germline CDR1 is PRHDT and CDR2 is FYEKMQ (reference sequence). V gave up 1 base and J gave up 0 bases, with 7 bases separating them. CDR3 length: 15 amino acids. The chain's CDR3 is CASSLDGPSGNTIYF. The CDR3, as DNA: TGTGCCAGCAGCTTAGACGGACCCTCTGGAAACACCATATATTTT.

The CDR3 bases are TGTGCCAGCAGCTCCTCCGGGACAGGGGAAAACGAGCAGTACTTC. It encodes CASSSSGTGENEQYF. The chain couples TRBV13 to TRBJ2-7; TRBD1 aligns across 10 bases. The V gene end was trimmed by 4 bases and the J gene end by 5 bases; junction bases not matched to a gene: 8. Germline CDR1 and CDR2: PRHDT and FYEKMQ (reference sequence). The CDR3 is made up of 15 amino acids.

V usage is TRBV7-9 and J usage is TRBJ2-1; TRBD2 matches at 7 bases. Germline V gene sequence: CDR1 SEHNR, CDR2 FQNEAQ (reference sequence). The CDR3 is made up of 15 amino acids. After removal of 6 bases from V and 0 bases from J, the junction contained 5 bases not matched to a gene. The DNA of the CDR3 is TGTGCCAGCAGGCCGGGCGGGAGCTCCTACAATGAGCAGTTCTTC. Translation: CASRPGGSSYNEQFF.

V usage is TRBV29-1 and J usage is TRBJ1-2; no clear D. CDR1 and CDR2 from the germline V gene are SQVTM and ANQGSEA. V was pared by 7 bases and J by 0 bases, with 15 bases between. The CDR3 runs 14 residues. The CDR3 DNA follows: TGCAGCGCTGACAACGGGATCTCTAACTATGGCTACACCTTC. This gives the protein CSADNGISNYGYTF.

The V gene is TRBV27, the J gene TRBJ1-1; D may be TRBD1 (5 bases). This CDR3 is built from 14 residues. Germline CDR1 MNHEY, CDR2 SMNVEV (reference sequence). V was pared by 7 bases and J by 4 bases, with 16 bases between. CDR3 region: CASTPIGGSTEAFF. In DNA, the CDR3 is TGTGCCAGCACCCCCATCGGGGGATCCACTGAAGCTTTCTTT.

V gene TRBV9 combines with J gene TRBJ2-7; a possible D gene is TRBD1 (6 bases). V lost 2 bases, J lost 4 bases, and 13 bases lay in between. There are 14 residues in the CDR3. Germline CDR1 and CDR2: SGDLS and YYNGEE. CDR3 protein: CASSVSGELYEQYF. The CDR3 nucleotides are TGTGCCAGCAGCGTTTCAGGGGAGTTATACGAGCAGTACTTC.

This rearrangement joins TRBV30 to TRBJ1-5, with no clear D. The V end lost 4 bases, the J end lost 4 bases, and 11 bases lay between the germline ends. Looked up from germline, CDR1 is GTSNPN and CDR2 is SVGIG (reference sequence). This CDR3 has 13 residues. The CDR3 nucleotides are TGTGCCTGGACCACAAAGGGAAATCAGCCCCAGCATTTT. It codes for CAWTTKGNQPQHF. Full variable domain (outside the CDR3, taken from reference TRBV30 and TRBJ1-5): SQTIHQWPATLVQPVGSPLSLECTVEGTSNPNLYWYRQAAGRGLQLLFYSVGIGQISSEVPQNLSASRPQDRQFILSSKKLLLSDSGFYLCAWTTKGNQPQHFGDGTRLSIL.

The rearrangement joins TRBV27 to TRBJ2-5, with 10 bases lining up with TRBD2. The CDR3 covers 14 residues. Germline V gene data show CDR1 as MNHEY and CDR2 as SMNVEV (reference sequence). J lost 5 bases, V lost 6 bases, and 6 bases had no gene match. The CDR3 region is CASSPGTSEETQYF. CDR3 DNA sequence: TGTGCCAGCAGCCCGGGGACTAGCGAGGAGACCCAGTACTTC.

Here the CDR3 DNA reads TGTGCCAGCAGTGGTTTAGGGGCAGCCACCGGGACCCAGTACTTC. Its protein product is CASSGLGAATGTQYF. The chain couples TRBV27 to TRBJ2-5; perhaps TRBD1 as D (5 bases). The V gene's germline CDR1 is MNHEY and CDR2 SMNVEV (reference sequence). Trimming took off 5 bases at V and 7 bases at J, with 20 bases between the two ends. This CDR3 comprises 15 residues.

This chain joins TRBV7-9 and TRBJ2-5; 10 bases map to TRBD1. The CDR3 spans 17 residues. Germline CDR1 reads SEHNR; CDR2 reads FQNEAQ (reference sequence). V shed 3 bases and J 5 bases; nucleotides not matched to a gene: 12. In DNA, the CDR3 is TGTGCCAGCAGCTTCTACCTTGACAGGGGGCAATGGGAGACCCAGTACTTC. Protein sequence: CASSFYLDRGQWETQYF.

V and J are TRBV6-1 and TRBJ1-3; the D gene is possibly TRBD1 (5 bases). V lost 10 bases, J lost 0 bases, and 16 bases lay in between. Germline lookup yields CDR1 MNHNS and CDR2 SASEGT. The CDR3 is 15 amino acids. CDR3 in DNA: TGTGCCACTTCCCTGGGGCGGGTCTCTGGAAACACCATATATTTT. This encodes CATSLGRVSGNTIYF.

This sequence joins TRBV7-9 and TRBJ1-5; D perhaps matches TRBD1 (5 bases). Germline V gives CDR1 SEHNR, CDR2 FQNEAQ (reference sequence). The CDR3 runs to 13 residues. Trimming took off 2 bases at V and 5 bases at J, with 7 bases between the two ends. In DNA form, the CDR3 reads TGTGCCAGCAGCTTAAAAGGGGATCAGCCCCAGCATTTT. It yields the protein CASSLKGDQPQHF.

The V gene is TRBV29-1, the J gene TRBJ2-7, with D possibly being TRBD1 (7 bases). V was trimmed by 4 bases and J by 6 bases, leaving 19 bases between them. The CDR3 extends over 14 amino acids. CDR1 SQVTM and CDR2 ANQGSEA come from the germline V gene. The DNA of the CDR3 is TGCAGCGTTGCCGGTGCAGGGGGGAATCTCGAGCAGTACTTC. Translation gives CSVAGAGGNLEQYF.

The chain employs TRBV19 and TRBJ1-1, with D perhaps matching TRBD1 (6 bases). Germline lookup yields CDR1 LNHDA and CDR2 SQIVND (reference sequence). Trimming shortened V by 6 bases and J by 8 bases, and 16 bases separated the two germline ends. The CDR3 is 13 amino acids. This CDR3 reads CASRRTGTGEAFF. CDR3 DNA sequence: TGTGCCAGTAGAAGAACAGGGACGGGGGAAGCTTTCTTT.

The chain carries TRBV5-8 and TRBJ2-2; D unresolved. V dropped 3 bases and J dropped 4 bases, with 16 bases sitting between them. This CDR3 contains 16 residues. Germline V CDR1 and CDR2: SGHTS, YDEGEE. The CDR3 here is CASSSGPNLFTGELFF. The CDR3 DNA sequence: TGTGCCAGCAGCTCCGGGCCGAACCTGTTCACCGGGGAGCTGTTTTTT.

The chain uses TRBV7-9 and TRBJ1-1, with a tentative D call TRBD1 (6 bases). Germline lookup yields CDR1 SEHNR and CDR2 FQNEAQ (reference sequence). The CDR3 contains 14 residues. V was shortened by 5 bases and J by 4 bases, with 14 bases between the two germline ends. The CDR3 reads CASSAPQGSTEAFF. CDR3 sequence (DNA): TGTGCCAGCAGCGCCCCACAGGGATCCACTGAAGCTTTCTTT.